Here is one TCR beta chain with its context. The data originate from a study of shared T cell receptors in the human thymus. The CDR3 has 13 amino acids. V dropped 5 bases and J dropped 7 bases, with 14 bases sitting between them. Germline-derived CDR1 and CDR2 are LNHDA and SQIVND (reference sequence). Libraries were prepared by immunoSEQ multiplex PCR; TCRdb keeps only in-frame clonotypes and omits some of them. The table has about 500,000 clones, approximately 80% seen once. These data also featured in a second study, about human thymus T cells.

Sequencing input: thymocytes. This sequence was found in a boy under three years old with a congenital heart defect. J is TRBJ1-1 and V is TRBV19; D remains ambiguous. CDR3 region: CASSRSQRVEAFF. The CDR3, as DNA: TGTGCCAGTAGTCGGAGCCAGAGGGTTGAAGCTTTCTTT.